This T cell receptor (beta chain) was identified in a study of T cell responses to AZD1222 COVID-19 vaccine. General study findings and limits: Possibly, clonal diversity was underestimated; donors were largely white British and included more females.

Measured with immunoSEQ multiplex PCR; TCRdb has only the in-frame clones, and not every one. This table holds approximately 120,000 clones, approximately 88% found once. With respect to this clone: Its target is unknown.

V shed 8 bases and J 6 bases; nucleotides not matched to a gene: 6. Germline assignment: CDR1 SEHNR and CDR2 FQNEAQ (reference sequence). The CDR3 sequence is 14 residues long. The receptor's source is an adult in good health. The sample in question was peripheral blood, obtained on day 0 of AZD1222 vaccination. The chain uses TRBV7-9 and TRBJ1-6, with 8 positions matching TRBD1. The CDR3: CASSMGQVNSPLHF. DNA for the CDR3: TGTGCCAGCTCCATGGGACAGGTTAATTCACCCCTCCACTTT.